The 18 T cell receptor beta chains presented below share a single source sample, sequenced in a study of siplizumab effects on memory and regulatory T cells. Assay: immunoSEQ multiplex PCR; the TCRdb copy retains only in-frame clones and omits some. The data show over 60,000 clones, roughly 89% seen once. Sequencing input: CD8+ T cells sorted from blood. The receptors come from a human donor in good health.

V gene TRBV2 combines with J gene TRBJ2-7, with 7 bases aligning to TRBD1. V gave up 5 bases and J gave up 3 bases; unmatched junction bases: 4. CDR1 is SNHLY, CDR2 FYNNEI, per germline. The CDR3 consists of 13 residues. The CDR3 loop is CASSSAGGYEQYF. CDR3 nucleotide sequence: TGTGCCAGCAGTTCGGCAGGGGGCTACGAGCAGTACTTC.

For the CDR3, the DNA is TGTGCCAGCAGCTTAGTTCCCGACGAGCAGTACTTC. This sequence encodes CASSLVPDEQYF. The chain has TRBV7-9 and TRBJ2-7; D gene uncertain. This CDR3 has 12 amino acids. Deletions cut 1 base from V and 5 bases from J, with 6 bases between. Germline-derived CDR1 and CDR2 are SEHNR and FQNEAQ (reference sequence). Combining the CDR3 with reference TRBV7-9 and TRBJ2-7 gives the whole variable domain DTGVSQNPRHKITKRGQNVTFRCDPISEHNRLYWYRQTLGQGPEFLTYFQNEAQLEKSRLLSDRFSAERPKGSFSTLEIQRTEQGDSAMYLCASSLVPDEQYFGPGTRLTVT.

The J gene is TRBJ2-1, the V gene TRBV5-1; D is possibly TRBD1 (5 bases). Looked up from germline, CDR1 is SGHRS and CDR2 is YFSETQ. The CDR3 is made up of 16 amino acids. V shed 3 bases and J shed 0 bases, with 13 bases lying between them. In nucleotides, the CDR3 is TGCGCCAGCAGCTGGGGTACAGGTAACTCCTACAATGAGCAGTTCTTC. Translation gives CASSWGTGNSYNEQFF. Complete variable domain (other parts from reference TRBV5-1 and TRBJ2-1): KAGVTQTPRYLIKTRGQQVTLSCSPISGHRSVSWYQQTPGQGLQFLFEYFSETQRNKGNFPGRFSGRQFSNSRSEMNVSTLELGDSALYLCASSWGTGNSYNEQFFGPGTRLTVL.

V is TRBV7-6 and J is TRBJ1-1; D unresolved. The CDR3 is made up of 16 amino acids. The V and J ends lost 5 bases and 1 base respectively, with 17 bases between them. Germline CDR1 SGHVS, CDR2 FNYEAQ. As DNA, the CDR3 is TGTGCCAGCAGCCCCATCGGCGCACTATCGAACACTGAAGCTTTCTTT. The encoded protein is CASSPIGALSNTEAFF. Using reference TRBV7-6 and TRBJ1-1 for the parts outside the CDR3, the full variable domain is GAGVSQSPRYKVTKRGQDVALRCDPISGHVSLYWYRQALGQGPEFLTYFNYEAQQDKSGLPNDRFSAERPEGSISTLTIQRTEQRDSAMYRCASSPIGALSNTEAFFGQGTRLTVV.

The chain carries TRBV19 and TRBJ2-1; D not resolved. V dropped 3 bases and J dropped 3 bases, with 9 bases sitting between them. Germline V gene data show CDR1 as LNHDA and CDR2 as SQIVND (reference sequence). The length of the CDR3 is 14 residues. The CDR3 reads CASSIYAGYNEQFF. In DNA, the CDR3 is TGTGCCAGTAGTATTTATGCAGGCTACAATGAGCAGTTCTTC.

This sequence joins TRBV10-3 and TRBJ2-1, with 11 bases lining up with TRBD1. Unmatched junction bases numbered 3, after V lost 3 bases and J lost 8 bases. This CDR3 is built from 14 residues. Germline V gene sequence: CDR1 ENHRY, CDR2 SYGVKD. CDR3 sequence: CAISDGTGGYEQFF. CDR3 bases: TGTGCCATCAGTGACGGGACAGGGGGTTATGAGCAGTTCTTC.

Written as DNA, the CDR3 is TGTGCCAGCAGCTCGGGGACAGGGAAAGAGACCCAGTACTTC. Its translation is CASSSGTGKETQYF. This rearrangement joins TRBV21-1 to TRBJ2-5; whether TRBD1, the table's D call, matches the DNA was not checked. TRBV21-1 represents a pseudogene. This CDR3 comprises 14 residues.

The V call is TRBV29-1, the J call TRBJ2-6; 9 bases match TRBD1. The V and J ends lost 7 bases and 12 bases, in that order; junction bases with no gene match: 7. This CDR3 has 12 amino acids. Germline loops: CDR1 SQVTM, CDR2 ANQGSEA. The CDR3 here is CSGRDRAGVLTF. DNA for the CDR3: TGCAGCGGGAGGGACAGGGCGGGCGTCCTGACTTTC. The full variable domain, rest sourced from reference TRBV29-1 and TRBJ2-6, is SAVISQKPSRDICQRGTSLTIQCQVDSQVTMMFWYRQQPGQSLTLIATANQGSEATYESGFVIDKFPISRPNLTFSTLTVSNMSPEDSSIYLCSGRDRAGVLTFGAGSRLTVL.

CDR3 amino acids: CASSGQGPGANVLTF. DNA of the CDR3: TGTGCCAGCAGTGGGCAGGGACCTGGGGCCAACGTCCTGACTTTC. The J gene is TRBJ2-6, the V gene TRBV25-1; the D gene could be TRBD1 or TRBD2 (5 bases each). Germline V gene lookup returns CDR1 MGHDK and CDR2 SYGVNS. The V end lost 4 bases, the J end lost 2 bases, and 9 bases lay between the germline ends. The CDR3 contains 15 residues.

The CDR3 region is CSVVRSAGEQYF. CDR3 DNA: TGCAGCGTGGTTAGGAGCGCGGGCGAGCAGTACTTC. This chain links TRBV29-1 with TRBJ2-7; possible D gene TRBD2, 5 bases. The CDR3 runs 12 residues. V lost 6 bases to trimming and J lost 6 bases, with 15 bases between them. Germline CDR1 is SQVTM and CDR2 is ANQGSEA.

The chain is built from TRBV25-1 and TRBJ1-5, with a weak D call TRBD1 (5 bases). V shed 5 bases and J shed 5 bases, with 10 bases lying between them. Germline CDR1 and CDR2: MGHDK and SYGVNS. The CDR3 covers 13 residues. CDR3 coding DNA: TGTGCCAGCAGTTCTCAGGGAGATCAGCCCCAGCATTTT. It encodes CASSSQGDQPQHF.

The chain combines TRBV27 with TRBJ2-1, with D possibly matching TRBD2 (5 bases). The CDR3 loop spans 14 amino acids. CDR1 and CDR2 (germline): MNHEY, SMNVEV (reference sequence). Trimming removed 3 bases from V and 4 bases from J, with 10 bases in between. CDR3: CASSFRGSYNEQFF. CDR3 DNA: TGTGCCAGCAGTTTCAGAGGGAGTTACAATGAGCAGTTCTTC.

This rearrangement joins TRBV15 to TRBJ1-1, with 9 bases lining up with TRBD1. The CDR3 runs 15 residues. With 1 base clipped from V and 7 bases from J, the junction kept 7 bases outside the gene matches. Germline CDR1 LNHNV, CDR2 YYDKDF (reference sequence). CDR3 residues: CATSRGQGVLDEAFF. CDR3 bases: TGTGCCACCAGCAGAGGACAGGGGGTCTTGGATGAAGCTTTCTTT.

This chain links TRBV27 with TRBJ2-5; TRBD2 aligns across 11 bases. This CDR3 is 16 amino acids long. CDR1 and CDR2 from the germline V gene are MNHEY and SMNVEV (reference sequence). V lost 6 bases and J lost 1; bases outside the gene matches: 7. CDR3 coding DNA: TGTGCCAGCAGACTGTGGACTAGCGGGCCCCAAGAGACCCAGTACTTC. Translated, it gives CASRLWTSGPQETQYF.

CDR3 bases: TGCAGCGTTGAAACCGGGACAGGGTACGAAAAACTGTTTTTT. This encodes CSVETGTGYEKLFF. The V gene is TRBV29-1, the J gene TRBJ1-4, with 9 bases identical to TRBD1. Germline V gene data show CDR1 as SQVTM and CDR2 as ANQGSEA. The J segment lost 8 bases and the V segment lost 2 bases, leaving 6 bases of the junction unmatched. The CDR3 is made up of 14 amino acids.

This chain uses TRBV23-1 with TRBJ2-1; 8 bases are shared with TRBD1. TRBV23-1 is labeled an ORF, and its function is uncertain. The V segment lost 8 bases and the J segment 3 bases; nucleotides outside the gene matches: 12. This CDR3 contains 16 residues. The CDR3 DNA is TGCGCCAGCCAAGCTCCAGGGGGCGTATACTACAATGAGCAGTTCTTC. Amino acids: CASQAPGGVYYNEQFF.

V gene TRBV10-1 combines with J gene TRBJ1-1, with no clear D. The CDR3 is 14 amino acids. Deletions cut 0 bases from V and 8 bases from J, with 13 bases between. Germline V gene data show CDR1 as WNHNN and CDR2 as SYGVQD (reference sequence). The CDR3, as DNA: TGCGCCAGCAGTGAGTCCCCGGGTAACGGGGAAGCTTTCTTT. This encodes CASSESPGNGEAFF.

This chain uses TRBV5-4 with TRBJ1-3, with no clear D. Trimming took 0 bases from V and 3 from J, leaving 10 bases between them. The CDR3 spans 15 residues. The V gene's germline CDR1 is SGHNT and CDR2 YYREEE (reference sequence). The CDR3 loop is CASSLGKTSGNTIYF. The DNA of the CDR3 is TGTGCCAGCAGCTTGGGGAAGACAAGTGGAAACACCATATATTTT.